This note documents a single TCR beta chain sequence. The antigen remains undetermined. The data belong to a study of Ad26.COV2.S vaccination and SARS-CoV-2 variants. Across the study: Within the COV1001 Ad26.COV2.S trial arm, the donor was enrolled. Notes on the study in general: Individuals receiving vaccine had higher spike-specific TCR breadth than placebo recipients did. Total T cell responses may have been underestimated by the TCR breadth and depth analyses.

Treatment: roughly 19 received Ad26.COV2.S at low or high dose, single or two shots; 5 received placebo; per-sample allocation not given. Samples were taken on day 63 after the first vaccine or placebo injection. The method was immunoSEQ multiplex PCR; TCRdb's version includes in-frame clones alone and lacks a portion of them. The profile shows around 380,000 clones, about nine tenths of them singletons. V shed 7 bases and J 11 bases; nucleotides not matched to a gene: 6. The CDR3 totals 13 residues. Germline V gives CDR1 MDHEN, CDR2 SYDVKM. The material sequenced was peripheral blood, taken in a trial of Ad26.COV2.S vaccine versus placebo. This receptor was obtained from a person between 18 and 65 years old who received the Ad26.COV2.S COVID-19 vaccine or a placebo. The rearrangement links TRBV28 to TRBJ1-6, with 9 bases identical to TRBD1. The CDR3 loop is CASTRTGVTPLHF. The CDR3 bases are TGTGCCAGCACTCGGACAGGGGTGACACCCCTCCACTTT.